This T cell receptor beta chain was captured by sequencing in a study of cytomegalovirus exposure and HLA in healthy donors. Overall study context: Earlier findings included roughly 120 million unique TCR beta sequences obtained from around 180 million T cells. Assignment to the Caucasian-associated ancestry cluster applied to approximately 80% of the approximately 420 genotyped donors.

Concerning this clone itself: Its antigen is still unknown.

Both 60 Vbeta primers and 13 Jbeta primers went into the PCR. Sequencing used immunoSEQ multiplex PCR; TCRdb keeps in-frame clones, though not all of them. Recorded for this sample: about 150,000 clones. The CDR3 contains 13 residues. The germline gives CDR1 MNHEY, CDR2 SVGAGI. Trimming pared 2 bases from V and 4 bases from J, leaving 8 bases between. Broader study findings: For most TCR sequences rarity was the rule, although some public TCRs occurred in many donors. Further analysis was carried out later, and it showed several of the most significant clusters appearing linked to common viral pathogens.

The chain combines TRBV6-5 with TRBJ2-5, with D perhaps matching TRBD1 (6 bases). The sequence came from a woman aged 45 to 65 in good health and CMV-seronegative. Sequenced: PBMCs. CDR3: CASSYGGRETQYF. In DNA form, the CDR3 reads TGTGCCAGCAGTTACGGGGGCCGAGAGACCCAGTACTTC.